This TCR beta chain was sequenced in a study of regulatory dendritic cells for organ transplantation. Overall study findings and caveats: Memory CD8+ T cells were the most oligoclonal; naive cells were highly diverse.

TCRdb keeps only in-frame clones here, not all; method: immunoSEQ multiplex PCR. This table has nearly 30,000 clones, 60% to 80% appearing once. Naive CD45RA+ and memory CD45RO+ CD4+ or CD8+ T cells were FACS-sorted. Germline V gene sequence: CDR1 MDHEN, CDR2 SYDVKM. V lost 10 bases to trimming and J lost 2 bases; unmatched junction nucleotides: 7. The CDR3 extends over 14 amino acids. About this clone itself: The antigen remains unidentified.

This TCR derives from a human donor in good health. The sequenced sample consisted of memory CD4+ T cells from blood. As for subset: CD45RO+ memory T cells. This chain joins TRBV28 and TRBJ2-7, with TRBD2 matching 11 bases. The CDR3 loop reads CATASGRPPYEQYF. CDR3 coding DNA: TGTGCCACCGCTAGCGGGAGGCCTCCCTACGAGCAGTACTTC.